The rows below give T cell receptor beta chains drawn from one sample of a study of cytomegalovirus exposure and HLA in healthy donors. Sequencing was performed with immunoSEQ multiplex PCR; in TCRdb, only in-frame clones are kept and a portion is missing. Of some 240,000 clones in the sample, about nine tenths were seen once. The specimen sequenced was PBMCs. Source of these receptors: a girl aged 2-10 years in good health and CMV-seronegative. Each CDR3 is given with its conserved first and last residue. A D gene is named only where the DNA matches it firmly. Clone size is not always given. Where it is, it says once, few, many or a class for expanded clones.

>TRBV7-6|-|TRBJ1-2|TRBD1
TGTGCCAGCAGCTTAGGGACAGGGGCGGACTATGGCTACACCTTC
CASSLGTGADYGYTF
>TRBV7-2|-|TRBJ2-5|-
TGTGCCAGCTGGGTCGGAGGCCTTGGGGAGACCCAGTACTTC
CASWVGGLGETQYF
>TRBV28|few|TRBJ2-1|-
TGTGCCAGCAGTTTTACTGGCTCCTACAATGAGCAGTTCTTC
CASSFTGSYNEQFF
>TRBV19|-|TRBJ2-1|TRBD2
TGTGCCAGTAGTCCACTCTCTAGCGGGAAATCCTACAATGAGCAGTTCTTC
CASSPLSSGKSYNEQFF
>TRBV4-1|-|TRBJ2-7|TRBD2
TGCGCCAGCAGCCAGGGACTAGCGGGGTCCTACGAGCAGTACTTC
CASSQGLAGSYEQYF
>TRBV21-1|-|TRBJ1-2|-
TGTGCCAGCATCCGGGAGGGACTGAACTATGGCTACACCTTC
CASIREGLNYGYTF
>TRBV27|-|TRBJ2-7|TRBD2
TGTGCCAGCAGTTTCTCTAGCGGGGGCGCATACGAGCAGTACTTC
CASSFSSGGAYEQYF
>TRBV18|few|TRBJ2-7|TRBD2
TGTGCCAGCTCACCCGGGACTAGCGGGGGCTACGAGCAGTACTTC
CASSPGTSGGYEQYF
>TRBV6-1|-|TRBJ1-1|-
TGTGCCAGCAACTACCTGGAGGGCTTGAACACTGAAGCTTTCTTT
CASNYLEGLNTEAFF
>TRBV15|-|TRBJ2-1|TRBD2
TGTGCCACCAGCAGGGGACTAGCGGGAATGGATGAGCAGTTCTTC
CATSRGLAGMDEQFF
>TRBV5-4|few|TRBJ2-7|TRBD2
TGTGCCAGCAGCTTGGACGGGGGGAAGACCTACGAGCAGTACTTC
CASSLDGGKTYEQYF
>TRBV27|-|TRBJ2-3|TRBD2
TGTGCCAGCAGGCTCGCGGGAGACCCAGATACGCAGTATTTT
CASRLAGDPDTQYF
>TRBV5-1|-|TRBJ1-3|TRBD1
TGCGCCAGCAGCTTAGAACCCGGGACAGCGTCTGGAAACACCATATATTTT
CASSLEPGTASGNTIYF
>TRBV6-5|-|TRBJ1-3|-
TGTGCCAGCAGTTATTCCTGGGGGGCTGGAAACACCATATATTTT
CASSYSWGAGNTIYF
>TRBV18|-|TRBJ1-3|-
TGTGCCAGCTCACCGGTAGACTCTGGAAACACCATATATTTT
CASSPVDSGNTIYF
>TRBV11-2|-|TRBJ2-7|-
TGTGCCAGCAGCGGAAAGACAGGTTCCTACGAGCAGTACTTC
CASSGKTGSYEQYF
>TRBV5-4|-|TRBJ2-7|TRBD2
TGTGCCAGCAGCTCTGGGACTACTAGGTACGAGCAGTACTTC
CASSSGTTRYEQYF
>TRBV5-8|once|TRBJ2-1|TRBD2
TGTGCCAGCAGCTCCCCTGGGACTAGCGCGATCAATGAGCAGTTCTTC
CASSSPGTSAINEQFF
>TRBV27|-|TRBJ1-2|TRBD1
TGTGCCAGCAGTCACCAGGGACAGGGAAGCCCTATTGATGGCTACACCTTC
CASSHQGQGSPIDGYTF
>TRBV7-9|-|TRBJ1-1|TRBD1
TGTGCCAGCAGCTTCGAAGGGGGCATCACTGAAGCTTTCTTT
CASSFEGGITEAFF
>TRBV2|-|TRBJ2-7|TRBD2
TGTGCCAGCAGTGAAGCGCTAGCGGGAGGTACCTACGAGCAGTACTTC
CASSEALAGGTYEQYF
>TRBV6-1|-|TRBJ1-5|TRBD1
TGTGCCACGCTAGACAGGGTCAATCAGCCCCAGCATTTT
CATLDRVNQPQHF
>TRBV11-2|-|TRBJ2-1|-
TGTGCCAGCAGCTTGACTTACCACAATGAGCAGTTCTTC
CASSLTYHNEQFF
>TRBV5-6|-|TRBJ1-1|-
TGTGCCAGCAGCTTGGAAAGGGGCAGGAATGAAGCTTTCTTT
CASSLERGRNEAFF
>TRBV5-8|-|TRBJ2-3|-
TGTGCCAGCAGCTTGGAGGCGGGGAGTGGTGATACGCAGTATTTT
CASSLEAGSGDTQYF
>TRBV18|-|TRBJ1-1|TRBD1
TGTGCCAGCTCACCACTCAGGGACAGTGTCTTGTCCCACCCCCGTCGCACTGAAGCTTTCTTT
CASSPLRDSVLSHPRRTEAFF
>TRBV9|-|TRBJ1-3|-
TGTGCCAGCAGCGGACTTGGGGCCTCTGGAAACACCATATATTTT
CASSGLGASGNTIYF
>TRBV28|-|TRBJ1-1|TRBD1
TGTGCCAGCAGTCTACCAGTGGACAGGGGGGGTGAAGCTTTCTTT
CASSLPVDRGGEAFF
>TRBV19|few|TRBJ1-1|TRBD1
TGTGCCAGTAGTATGGGACAGCACACTGAAGCTTTCTTT
CASSMGQHTEAFF